The 7 T cell receptor beta chains reported below all come from one sample, sequenced in a study of beta chain features in type 1 diabetes. Their antigen targets remain unknown. General study points: Significant though moderate, a shortening of TCRB CDR3s appeared in all four CD4+ subsets of Type 1 diabetes patients.

All of the isolated RNA was reverse transcribed, so expressed TCRB transcripts were sequenced. Method: immunoSEQ multiplex PCR; TCRdb's copy keeps in-frame clones and lacks some. The table includes under 850,000 clones, 10% to 15% detected once. Source material: naive CD4+ T cells from blood. The receptors derive from a man aged 18 to 30 with type 1 diabetes.

The table lists this clone with a few counts. The V and J genes are TRBV11-3 and TRBJ1-2; TRBD1 aligns across 7 bases. J was trimmed by 8 bases and V by 5 bases; bases with no gene match: 17. This CDR3 has 16 residues. The V gene's germline CDR1 is SGHNT and CDR2 YENEEA. CDR3 amino acids: CASSPIDVKGAEGYTF. The CDR3 coding sequence is TGTGCCAGCAGCCCGATAGATGTGAAGGGGGCGGAGGGCTACACCTTC.

This clone was observed a handful of times. CDR3 residues: CAWSQVQGDQPQHF. The DNA of the CDR3 is TGTGCCTGGAGTCAAGTACAGGGGGATCAGCCCCAGCATTTT. The chain combines TRBV30 with TRBJ1-5; 8 positions match TRBD1. Trimming removed 2 bases from V and 5 bases from J; junction bases left unmatched: 5. The CDR3 covers 14 residues. From germline, CDR1 is GTSNPN and CDR2 SVGIG (reference sequence).

The gene calls are TRBV5-6 and TRBJ2-5; D is perhaps TRBD1 (6 bases). Germline assignment: CDR1 SGHDT and CDR2 YYEEEE. The V end was cut by 5 bases, the J end by 4 bases, with 21 bases between. CDR3 length equals 16 residues. This chain's CDR3 is CASRPFWDITRETQYF. The CDR3, as DNA: TGTGCCAGCAGACCGTTCTGGGACATCACGCGAGAGACCCAGTACTTC.

As concerns this clone: Other nucleotide sequences from this sample produce the same CDR3. The chain has TRBV5-1 and TRBJ2-3; TRBD1 matches at 10 bases. The CDR3 is 16 residues long. Germline values: CDR1 SGHRS, CDR2 YFSETQ. Losses at the gene ends were 0 bases for V and 3 bases for J; bases not matched to a gene: 4. CDR3 residues: CASSLGQGAGTDTQYF. The CDR3 bases are TGCGCCAGCAGCTTGGGACAGGGGGCTGGGACAGATACGCAGTATTTT. The whole variable domain, filled in from reference TRBV5-1 and TRBJ2-3, reads KAGVTQTPRYLIKTRGQQVTLSCSPISGHRSVSWYQQTPGQGLQFLFEYFSETQRNKGNFPGRFSGRQFSNSRSEMNVSTLELGDSALYLCASSLGQGAGTDTQYFGPGTRLTVL.

This clone was seen a handful of times. CDR3 residues: CASSEEQALGSSYEQYF. The CDR3 nucleotides read TGTGCCAGCAGTGAAGAACAGGCCCTCGGGAGCTCCTACGAGCAGTACTTC. The chain links TRBV6-1 to TRBJ2-7; D may be TRBD2 (6 bases). This CDR3 region has 17 residues. CDR1 is MNHNS, CDR2 SASEGT, per germline. V lost 1 base and J lost 0, with 16 bases in between.

The chain recombines TRBV2 with TRBJ2-7, with D perhaps TRBD1 (6 bases). Trimming pared 10 bases from V and 1 base from J, leaving 8 bases between. Germline CDR1 is SNHLY and CDR2 is FYNNEI. The CDR3 extends over 11 amino acids. The CDR3 sequence is CATGQSYEQYF. The DNA of the CDR3 is TGTGCCACAGGACAGTCCTACGAGCAGTACTTC.

This clone was found a few times. V is TRBV28 and J is TRBJ1-2, with 7 positions matching TRBD1. From germline, CDR1 is MDHEN and CDR2 SYDVKM. There are 12 residues in the CDR3. V lost 7 bases and J lost 6; bases outside the gene matches: 5. The CDR3 loop reads CASTAGGNGYTF. CDR3 nucleotides: TGTGCCAGCACGGCAGGGGGTAATGGCTACACCTTC.